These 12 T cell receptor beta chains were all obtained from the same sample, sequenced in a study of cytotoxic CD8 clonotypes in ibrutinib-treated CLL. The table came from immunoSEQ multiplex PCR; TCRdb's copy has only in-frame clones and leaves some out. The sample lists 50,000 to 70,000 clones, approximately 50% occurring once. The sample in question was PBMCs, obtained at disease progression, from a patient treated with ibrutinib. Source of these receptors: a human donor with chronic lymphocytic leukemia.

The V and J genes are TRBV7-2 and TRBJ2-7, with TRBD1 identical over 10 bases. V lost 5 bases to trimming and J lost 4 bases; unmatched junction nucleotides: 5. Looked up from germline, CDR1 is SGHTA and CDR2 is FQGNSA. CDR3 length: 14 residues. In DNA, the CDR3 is TGTGCCAGCAGCCTGACAGGGGGCTCTTACGAGCAGTACTTC. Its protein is CASSLTGGSYEQYF.

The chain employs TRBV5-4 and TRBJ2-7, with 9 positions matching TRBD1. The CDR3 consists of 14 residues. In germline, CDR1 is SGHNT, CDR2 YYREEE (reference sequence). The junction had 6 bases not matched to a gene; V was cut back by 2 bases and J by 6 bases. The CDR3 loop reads CASSFPGQGSEQYF. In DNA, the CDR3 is TGTGCCAGCAGCTTCCCGGGACAGGGTAGCGAGCAGTACTTC.

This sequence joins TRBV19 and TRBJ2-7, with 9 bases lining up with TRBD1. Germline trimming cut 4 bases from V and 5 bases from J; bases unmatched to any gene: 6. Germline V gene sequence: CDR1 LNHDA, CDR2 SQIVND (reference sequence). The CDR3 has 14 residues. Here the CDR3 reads CASSTTGGLDEQYF. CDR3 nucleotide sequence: TGTGCCAGTAGTACGACAGGGGGTCTGGACGAGCAGTACTTC.

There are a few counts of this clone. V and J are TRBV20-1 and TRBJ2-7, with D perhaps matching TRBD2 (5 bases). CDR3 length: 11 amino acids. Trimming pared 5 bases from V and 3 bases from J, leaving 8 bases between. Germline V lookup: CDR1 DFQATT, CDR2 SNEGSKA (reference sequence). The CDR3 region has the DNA TGCAGTGCTGAAGGAGGCTACGAGCAGTACTTC. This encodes CSAEGGYEQYF.

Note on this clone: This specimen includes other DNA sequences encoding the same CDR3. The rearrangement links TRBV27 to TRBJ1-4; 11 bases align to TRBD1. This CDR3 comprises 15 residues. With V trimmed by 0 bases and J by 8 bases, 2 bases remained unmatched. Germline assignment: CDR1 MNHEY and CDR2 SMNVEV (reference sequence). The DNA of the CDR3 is TGTGCCAGCAGTTTATCGTGGGACAGGGGGGAAAAACTGTTTTTT. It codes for CASSLSWDRGEKLFF.

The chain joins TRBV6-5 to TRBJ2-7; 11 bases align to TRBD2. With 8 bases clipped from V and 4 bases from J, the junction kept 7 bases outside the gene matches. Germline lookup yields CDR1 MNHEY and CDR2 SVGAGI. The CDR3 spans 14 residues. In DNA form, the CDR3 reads TGTGCCAGCCAAAGGGGACTAGCGGATTACGAGCAGTACTTC. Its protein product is CASQRGLADYEQYF.

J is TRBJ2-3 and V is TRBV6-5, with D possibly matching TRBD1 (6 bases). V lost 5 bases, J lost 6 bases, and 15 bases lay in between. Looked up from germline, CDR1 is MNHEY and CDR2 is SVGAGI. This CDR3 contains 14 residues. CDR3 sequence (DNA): TGTGCCAGCAGTACACACAGGGAGACGGATACGCAGTATTTT. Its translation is CASSTHRETDTQYF.

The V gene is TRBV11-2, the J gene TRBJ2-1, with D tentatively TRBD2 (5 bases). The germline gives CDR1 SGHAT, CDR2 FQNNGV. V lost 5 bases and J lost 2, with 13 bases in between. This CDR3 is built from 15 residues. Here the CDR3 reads CASSRNGLAYNEQFF. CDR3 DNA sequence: TGTGCCAGCAGCCGCAACGGACTGGCCTACAATGAGCAGTTCTTC.

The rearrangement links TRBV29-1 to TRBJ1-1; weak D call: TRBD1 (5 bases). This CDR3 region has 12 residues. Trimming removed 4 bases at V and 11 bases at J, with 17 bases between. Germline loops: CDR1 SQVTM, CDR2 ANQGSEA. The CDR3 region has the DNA TGCAGCGTTGGGGGGAGCGACGGGCGGGCTTTCTTT. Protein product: CSVGGSDGRAFF. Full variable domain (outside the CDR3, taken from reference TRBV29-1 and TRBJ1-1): SAVISQKPSRDICQRGTSLTIQCQVDSQVTMMFWYRQQPGQSLTLIATANQGSEATYESGFVIDKFPISRPNLTFSTLTVSNMSPEDSSIYLCSVGGSDGRAFFGQGTRLTVV.

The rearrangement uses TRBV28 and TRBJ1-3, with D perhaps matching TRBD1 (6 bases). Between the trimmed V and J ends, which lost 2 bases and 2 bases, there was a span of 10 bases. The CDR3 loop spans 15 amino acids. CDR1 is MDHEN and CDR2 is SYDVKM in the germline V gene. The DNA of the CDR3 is TGTGCCAGCAGTTTAAAAAAGGGGGCTGGAAACACCATATATTTT. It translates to CASSLKKGAGNTIYF.

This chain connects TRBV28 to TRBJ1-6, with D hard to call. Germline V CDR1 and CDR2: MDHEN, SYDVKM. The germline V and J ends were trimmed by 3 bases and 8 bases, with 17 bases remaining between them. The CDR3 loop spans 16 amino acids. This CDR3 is CASSFLSSDFYSPLHF. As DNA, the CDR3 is TGTGCCAGCAGTTTCCTGAGCAGCGATTTCTATTCACCCCTCCACTTT.

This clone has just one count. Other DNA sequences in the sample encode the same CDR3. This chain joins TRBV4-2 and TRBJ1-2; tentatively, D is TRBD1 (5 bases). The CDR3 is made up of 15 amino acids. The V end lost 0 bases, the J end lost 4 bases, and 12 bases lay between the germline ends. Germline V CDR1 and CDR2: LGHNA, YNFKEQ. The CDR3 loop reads CASSQDLTGTYGYTF. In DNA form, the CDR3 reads TGTGCCAGCAGCCAAGATTTAACAGGTACCTATGGCTACACCTTC.